This paragraph covers one TCR beta chain sequence. This table comes from immunoSEQ multiplex PCR, and its TCRdb copy is limited to in-frame clones, with some not included. This sample yields roughly 100,000 clones, of which roughly 96% are seen a single time; 2.5% to 3.5% belongs to the top ten. The CDR3 is 18 amino acids. J lost 1 base, V lost 6 bases, and 9 bases had no gene match. Germline values: CDR1 WSHSY, CDR2 SAAADI. These data originate in a study of T cells in pancreatic ductal adenocarcinoma. No neoadjuvant therapy was given to the selected pancreatic ductal adenocarcinoma patients before their surgery.

The sequence was obtained from a human donor with pancreatic ductal adenocarcinoma. The sample consisted of PBMCs. V and J are TRBV10-2 and TRBJ2-6; 10 bases are shared with TRBD2. The CDR3 DNA reads TGCGCCAGCAGATCGACTAGCGGGCTCTTATCTGGGGCCAACGTCCTGACTTTC. This sequence encodes CASRSTSGLLSGANVLTF.